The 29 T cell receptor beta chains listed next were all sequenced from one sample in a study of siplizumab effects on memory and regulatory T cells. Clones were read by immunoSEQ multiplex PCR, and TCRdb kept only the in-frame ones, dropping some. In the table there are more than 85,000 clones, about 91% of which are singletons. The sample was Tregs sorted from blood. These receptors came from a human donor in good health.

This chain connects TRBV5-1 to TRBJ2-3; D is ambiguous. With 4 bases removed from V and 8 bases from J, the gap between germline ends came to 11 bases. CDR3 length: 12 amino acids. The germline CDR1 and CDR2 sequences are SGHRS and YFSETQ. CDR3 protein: CASSQRSGTQYF. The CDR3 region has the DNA TGCGCCAGCAGCCAAAGGTCGGGTACGCAGTATTTT.

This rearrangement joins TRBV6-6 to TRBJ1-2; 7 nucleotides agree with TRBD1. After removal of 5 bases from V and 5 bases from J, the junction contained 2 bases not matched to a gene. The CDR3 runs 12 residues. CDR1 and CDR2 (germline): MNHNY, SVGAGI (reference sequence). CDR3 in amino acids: CASSPQGYGYTF. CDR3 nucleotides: TGTGCCAGCAGTCCACAGGGGTATGGCTACACCTTC.

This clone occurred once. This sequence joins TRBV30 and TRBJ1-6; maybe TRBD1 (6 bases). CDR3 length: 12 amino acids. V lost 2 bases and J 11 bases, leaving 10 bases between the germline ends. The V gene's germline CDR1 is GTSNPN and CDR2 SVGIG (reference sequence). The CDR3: CAWSLTGTPLHF. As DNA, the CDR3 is TGTGCCTGGAGTCTTACAGGGACACCCCTCCACTTT.

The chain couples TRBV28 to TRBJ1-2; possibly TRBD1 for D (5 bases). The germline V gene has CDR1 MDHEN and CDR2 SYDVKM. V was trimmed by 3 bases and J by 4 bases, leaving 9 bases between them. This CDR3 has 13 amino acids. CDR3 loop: CASSLRGGYGYTF. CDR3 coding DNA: TGTGCCAGCAGTTTGCGTGGGGGCTATGGCTACACCTTC.

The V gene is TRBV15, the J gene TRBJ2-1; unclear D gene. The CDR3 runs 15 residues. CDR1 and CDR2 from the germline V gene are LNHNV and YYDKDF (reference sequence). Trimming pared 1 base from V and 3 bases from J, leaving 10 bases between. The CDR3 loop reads CATSRVTGRYNEQFF. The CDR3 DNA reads TGTGCCACCAGCAGAGTAACGGGCCGCTACAATGAGCAGTTCTTC.

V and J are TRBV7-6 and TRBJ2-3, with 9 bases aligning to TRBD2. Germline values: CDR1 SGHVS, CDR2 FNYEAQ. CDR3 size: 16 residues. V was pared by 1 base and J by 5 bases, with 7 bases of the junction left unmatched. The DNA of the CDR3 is TGTGCCAGCAGCTTAGGAAGTAGCGGGGGAAAAGATACGCAGTATTTT. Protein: CASSLGSSGGKDTQYF.

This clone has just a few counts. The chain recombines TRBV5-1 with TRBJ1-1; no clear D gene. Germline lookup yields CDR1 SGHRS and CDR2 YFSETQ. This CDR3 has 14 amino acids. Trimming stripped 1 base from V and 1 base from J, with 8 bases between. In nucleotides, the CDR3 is TGCGCCAGCAGCTTGTTCCAGTCGAACACTGAAGCTTTCTTT. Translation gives CASSLFQSNTEAFF.

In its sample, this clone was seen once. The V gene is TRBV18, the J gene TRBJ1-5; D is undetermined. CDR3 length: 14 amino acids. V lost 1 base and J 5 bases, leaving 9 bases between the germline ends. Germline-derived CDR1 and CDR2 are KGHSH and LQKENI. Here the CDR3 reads CASSPQPGDQPQHF. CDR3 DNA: TGTGCCAGCTCACCACAACCAGGAGATCAGCCCCAGCATTTT.

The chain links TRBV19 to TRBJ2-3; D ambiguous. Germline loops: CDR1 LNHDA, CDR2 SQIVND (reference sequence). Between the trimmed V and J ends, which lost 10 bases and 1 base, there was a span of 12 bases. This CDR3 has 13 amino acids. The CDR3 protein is CATRSSGTDTQYF. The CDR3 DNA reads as TGTGCCACCAGATCCTCTGGCACAGATACGCAGTATTTT.

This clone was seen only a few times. CDR3 sequence reads: CASSLDIAGYNEQFF. The CDR3, as DNA: TGTGCCAGCAGCTTAGATATAGCGGGGTACAATGAGCAGTTCTTC. The chain uses TRBV7-2 and TRBJ2-1, with 8 positions matching TRBD2. V shed 1 base, J shed 4 bases, and the junction held 3 bases outside the gene matches. The CDR3 contains 15 residues. CDR1 and CDR2 (germline): SGHTA, FQGNSA.

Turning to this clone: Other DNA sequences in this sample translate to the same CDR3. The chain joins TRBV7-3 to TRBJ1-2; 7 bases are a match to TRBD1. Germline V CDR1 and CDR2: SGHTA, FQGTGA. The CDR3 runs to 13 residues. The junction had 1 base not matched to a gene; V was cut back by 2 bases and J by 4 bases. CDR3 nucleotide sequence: TGTGCCAGCAGCTTAGCAGGGGGCTATGGCTACACCTTC. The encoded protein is CASSLAGGYGYTF.

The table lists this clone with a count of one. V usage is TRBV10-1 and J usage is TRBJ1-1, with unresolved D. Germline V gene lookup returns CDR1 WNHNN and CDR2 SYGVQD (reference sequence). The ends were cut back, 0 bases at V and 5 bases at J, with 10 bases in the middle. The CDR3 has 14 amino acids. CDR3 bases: TGCGCCAGCAGTGAGTCGCGAAGGCAAACTGAAGCTTTCTTT. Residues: CASSESRRQTEAFF.

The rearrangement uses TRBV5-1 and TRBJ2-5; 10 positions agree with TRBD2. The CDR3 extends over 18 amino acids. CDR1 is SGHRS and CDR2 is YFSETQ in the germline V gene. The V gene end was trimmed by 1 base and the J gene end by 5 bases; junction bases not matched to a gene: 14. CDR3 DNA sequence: TGCGCCAGCAGCTTGCCCAAAATAGCGGGAGGACCGGGGGAGACCCAGTACTTC. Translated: CASSLPKIAGGPGETQYF.

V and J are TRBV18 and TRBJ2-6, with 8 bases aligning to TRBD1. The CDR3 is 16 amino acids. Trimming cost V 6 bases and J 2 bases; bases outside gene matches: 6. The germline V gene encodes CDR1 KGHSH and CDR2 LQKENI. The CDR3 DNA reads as TGTGCCAGCTCGCTGGACAGGGTGGCTGGGGCCAACGTCCTGACTTTC. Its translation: CASSLDRVAGANVLTF.

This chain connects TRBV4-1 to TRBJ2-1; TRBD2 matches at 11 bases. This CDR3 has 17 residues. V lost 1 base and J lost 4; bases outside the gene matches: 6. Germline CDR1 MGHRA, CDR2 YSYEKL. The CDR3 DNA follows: TGCGCCAGCAGCCAAGTGGGACTAGCGGAGAGGTACAATGAGCAGTTCTTC. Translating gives CASSQVGLAERYNEQFF.

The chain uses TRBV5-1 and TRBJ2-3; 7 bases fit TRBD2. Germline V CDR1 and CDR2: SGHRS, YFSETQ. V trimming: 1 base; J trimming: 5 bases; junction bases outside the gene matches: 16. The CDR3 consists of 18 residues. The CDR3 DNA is TGCGCCAGCAGCTTGAAAACGACCAGCGGGATAGTTGGAGATACGCAGTATTTT. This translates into CASSLKTTSGIVGDTQYF.

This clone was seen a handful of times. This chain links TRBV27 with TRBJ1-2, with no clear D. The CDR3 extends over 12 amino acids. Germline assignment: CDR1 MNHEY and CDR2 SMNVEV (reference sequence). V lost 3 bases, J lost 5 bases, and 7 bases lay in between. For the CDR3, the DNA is TGTGCCAGCAGTTTTGCCGGATATGGCTACACCTTC. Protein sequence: CASSFAGYGYTF.

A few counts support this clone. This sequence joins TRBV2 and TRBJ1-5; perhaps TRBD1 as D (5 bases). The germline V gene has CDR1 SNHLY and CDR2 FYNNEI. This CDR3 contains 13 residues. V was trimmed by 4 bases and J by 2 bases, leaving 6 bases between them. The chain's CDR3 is CASSGGGNQPQHF. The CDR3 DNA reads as TGTGCCAGCAGTGGGGGGGGCAATCAGCCCCAGCATTTT.

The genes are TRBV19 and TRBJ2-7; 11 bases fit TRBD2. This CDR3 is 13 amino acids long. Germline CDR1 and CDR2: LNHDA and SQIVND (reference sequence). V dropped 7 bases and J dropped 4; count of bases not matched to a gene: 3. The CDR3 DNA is TGTGCCAGTAAAGGGACTAGCGGTTACGAGCAGTACTTC. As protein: CASKGTSGYEQYF.

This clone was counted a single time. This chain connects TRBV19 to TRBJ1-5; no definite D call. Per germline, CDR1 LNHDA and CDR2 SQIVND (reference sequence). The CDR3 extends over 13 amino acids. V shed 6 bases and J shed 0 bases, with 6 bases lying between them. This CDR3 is CASRSGSNQPQHF. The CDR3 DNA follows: TGTGCCAGTAGATCCGGTAGCAATCAGCCCCAGCATTTT.

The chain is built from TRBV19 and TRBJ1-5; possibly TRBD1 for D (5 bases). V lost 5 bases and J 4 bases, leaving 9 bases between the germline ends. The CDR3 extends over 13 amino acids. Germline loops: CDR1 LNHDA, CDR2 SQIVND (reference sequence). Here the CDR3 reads CASSGRENQPQHF. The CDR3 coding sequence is TGTGCCAGTAGTGGCAGGGAGAATCAGCCCCAGCATTTT.

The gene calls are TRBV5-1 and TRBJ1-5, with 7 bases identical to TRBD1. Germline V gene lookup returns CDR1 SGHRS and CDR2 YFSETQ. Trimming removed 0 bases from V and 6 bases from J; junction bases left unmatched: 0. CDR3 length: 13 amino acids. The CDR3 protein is CASSLGQGQPQHF. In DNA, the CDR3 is TGCGCCAGCAGCTTGGGACAGGGTCAGCCCCAGCATTTT.

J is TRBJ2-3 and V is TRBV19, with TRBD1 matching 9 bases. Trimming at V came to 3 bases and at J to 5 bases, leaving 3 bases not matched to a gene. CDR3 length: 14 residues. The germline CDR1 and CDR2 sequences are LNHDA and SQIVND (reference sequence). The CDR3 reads CASSMGTGIDTQYF. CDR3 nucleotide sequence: TGTGCCAGTAGTATGGGGACAGGGATAGATACGCAGTATTTT.

This CDR3 is CASSPPVGTGDHEQYF. The CDR3 DNA sequence: TGTGCCAGCTCACCACCCGTAGGGACAGGGGACCACGAGCAGTACTTC. The V and J genes are TRBV18 and TRBJ2-7; 10 bases match TRBD1. Trimming took 0 bases from V and 5 from J; bases not matched to a gene: 7. There are 16 residues in the CDR3. The germline gives CDR1 KGHSH, CDR2 LQKENI.

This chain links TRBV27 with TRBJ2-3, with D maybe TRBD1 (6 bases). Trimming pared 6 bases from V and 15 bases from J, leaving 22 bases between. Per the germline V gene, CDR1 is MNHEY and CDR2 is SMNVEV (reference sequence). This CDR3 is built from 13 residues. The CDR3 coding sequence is TGTGCCAGCAGATTTCCGGAACAGGGAGTATCCTATTTT. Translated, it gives CASRFPEQGVSYF.

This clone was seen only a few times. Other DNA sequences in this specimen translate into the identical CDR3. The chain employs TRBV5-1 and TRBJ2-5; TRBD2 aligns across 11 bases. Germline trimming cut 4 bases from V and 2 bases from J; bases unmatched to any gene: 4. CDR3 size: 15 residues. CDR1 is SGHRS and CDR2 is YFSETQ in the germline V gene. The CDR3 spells CASSGGLAGQETQYF. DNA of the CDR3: TGCGCCAGCAGCGGAGGACTAGCGGGTCAAGAGACCCAGTACTTC. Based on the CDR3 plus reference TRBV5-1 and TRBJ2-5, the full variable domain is KAGVTQTPRYLIKTRGQQVTLSCSPISGHRSVSWYQQTPGQGLQFLFEYFSETQRNKGNFPGRFSGRQFSNSRSEMNVSTLELGDSALYLCASSGGLAGQETQYFGPGTRLLVL.

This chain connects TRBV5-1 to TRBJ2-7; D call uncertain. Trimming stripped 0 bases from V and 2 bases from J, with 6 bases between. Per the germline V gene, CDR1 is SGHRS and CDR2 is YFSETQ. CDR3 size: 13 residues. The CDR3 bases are TGCGCCAGCAGCTTGGCCCCGGCCTACGAGCAGTACTTC. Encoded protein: CASSLAPAYEQYF.

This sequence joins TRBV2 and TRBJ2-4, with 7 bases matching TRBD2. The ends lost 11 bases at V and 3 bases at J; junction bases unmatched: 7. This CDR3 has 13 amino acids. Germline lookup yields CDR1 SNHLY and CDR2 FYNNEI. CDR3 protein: CASSGLGKNIQYF. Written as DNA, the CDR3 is TGTGCCTCTAGCGGCCTGGGCAAAAACATTCAGTACTTC.

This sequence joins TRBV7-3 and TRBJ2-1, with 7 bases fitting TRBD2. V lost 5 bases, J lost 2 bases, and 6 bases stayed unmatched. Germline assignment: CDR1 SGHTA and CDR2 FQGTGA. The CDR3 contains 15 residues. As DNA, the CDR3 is TGTGCCAGCAGCCCGGGCGGGAGCCCCTACAATGAGCAGTTCTTC. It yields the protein CASSPGGSPYNEQFF.